These 16 T cell receptor beta chains share one sample of origin, sequenced in a study of blood T cell repertoires in COVID-19. Using immunoSEQ multiplex PCR, the repertoire was profiled, and TCRdb retains in-frame clones only, with some absent. The profile shows about 260,000 clones, around nine tenths of them singletons. Input material: peripheral blood. The receptors come from a man between 35 and 55 years old who had recovered from COVID-19.

This clone was seen just once. The J gene is TRBJ2-5, the V gene TRBV29-1, with 9 bases fitting TRBD2. CDR3 size: 13 residues. The V gene's germline CDR1 is SQVTM and CDR2 ANQGSEA. Trimming at V came to 6 bases and at J to 5 bases, leaving 7 bases not matched to a gene. CDR3 nucleotides: TGCAGCGTACCGGGACTAGCTTGGGAGACCCAGTACTTC. This gives the protein CSVPGLAWETQYF.

A note on this clone: The identical CDR3 is also encoded by other nucleotide sequences in the sample. This chain connects TRBV4-3 to TRBJ2-1, with 13 bases that match TRBD2. Germline lookup yields CDR1 LGHNA and CDR2 YSLEER. Unmatched junction bases numbered 0, after V lost 3 bases and J lost 4 bases. The CDR3 runs to 15 residues. CDR3 in DNA: TGCGCCAGCAGCCAGGGACTAGCGGGATACAATGAGCAGTTCTTC. It specifies CASSQGLAGYNEQFF.

The chain recombines TRBV6-2 or TRBV6-3 with TRBJ1-1; D remains unclear. The CDR3 runs to 16 residues. Germline V gene lookup returns CDR1 MNHEY and CDR2 SVGEGT. V was trimmed by 5 bases and J by 3 bases, leaving 19 bases between them. In DNA form, the CDR3 reads TGTGCCAGCAGTCGACTAGGATTGAGGGTTGACACTGAAGCTTTCTTT. Translated, it gives CASSRLGLRVDTEAFF.

V is TRBV10-2 and J is TRBJ1-2; D unclear. V lost 6 bases and J 4 bases, leaving 21 bases between the germline ends. Germline CDR1 WSHSY, CDR2 SAAADI. The CDR3 loop spans 16 amino acids. The CDR3 loop is CASSVTATSEGYGYTF. DNA for the CDR3: TGCGCCAGCAGCGTAACAGCCACATCGGAAGGCTATGGCTACACCTTC.

This chain connects TRBV7-9 to TRBJ1-2, with 8 bases aligning to TRBD1. CDR3 length: 13 amino acids. CDR1 SEHNR and CDR2 FQNEAQ come from the germline V gene (reference sequence). Trimming removed 5 bases from V and 4 bases from J; junction bases left unmatched: 3. The CDR3, as DNA: TGTGCCAGCAGCGAAACAGGGGGCTATGGCTACACCTTC. Protein sequence: CASSETGGYGYTF.

The rearrangement links TRBV6-2 or TRBV6-3 to TRBJ2-7; perhaps TRBD2 as D (7 bases). The CDR3 contains 16 residues. The germline V gene encodes CDR1 MNHEY and CDR2 SVGEGT. Trimming stripped 5 bases from V and 0 bases from J, with 17 bases between. The CDR3 reads CASSQIGGGSSYEQYF. The CDR3, as DNA: TGTGCCAGCAGTCAGATCGGGGGCGGGAGCTCCTACGAGCAGTACTTC.

This chain connects TRBV5-1 to TRBJ2-3, with TRBD1 identical over 7 bases. The CDR3 extends over 15 amino acids. Germline V gene lookup returns CDR1 SGHRS and CDR2 YFSETQ. Germline trimming cut 4 bases from V and 2 bases from J; bases unmatched to any gene: 7. DNA of the CDR3: TGCGCCAGCAGCAATGACAGGGCGATCACAGATACGCAGTATTTT. It encodes CASSNDRAITDTQYF.

The rearrangement links TRBV7-7 to TRBJ2-3, with 10 bases fitting TRBD2. CDR1 is SSHAT and CDR2 is FNYEAQ in the germline V gene (reference sequence). The CDR3 extends over 15 amino acids. V lost 1 base and J lost 5; bases outside the gene matches: 3. Written as DNA, the CDR3 is TGTGCCAGCAGCTTAGGGCTAGCGGGGGTAGATACGCAGTATTTT. This translates into CASSLGLAGVDTQYF.

The chain employs TRBV4-1 and TRBJ1-2, with a weak D call TRBD1 (5 bases). Trimming removed 5 bases from V and 2 bases from J, with 15 bases in between. The CDR3 has 15 residues. CDR1 is MGHRA, CDR2 YSYEKL, per germline. DNA for the CDR3: TGCGCCAGCAGCGAACCCTGGGGGGAGAACTATGGCTACACCTTC. The encoded protein is CASSEPWGENYGYTF.

The V gene is TRBV12-3 or TRBV12-4, the J gene TRBJ2-3; TRBD2 is a possible D gene (5 bases). The CDR3 length is 12 residues. V was pared by 6 bases and J by 6 bases, with 10 bases between. DNA for the CDR3: TGTGCCAGCAGCCGGTGGAGGGATACGCAGTATTTT. Residues: CASSRWRDTQYF.

This chain's CDR3 is CASSESTWASGEGHNEQFF. CDR3 DNA: TGTGCCAGCAGTGAATCCACGTGGGCTAGCGGGGAGGGCCACAATGAGCAGTTCTTC. The chain combines TRBV2 with TRBJ2-1; 9 nucleotides agree with TRBD2. The V gene's germline CDR1 is SNHLY and CDR2 FYNNEI. The length of the CDR3 is 19 residues. Losses at the gene ends were 2 bases for V and 5 bases for J; bases not matched to a gene: 16. The whole variable domain, filled in from reference TRBV2 and TRBJ2-1, reads EPEVTQTPSHQVTQMGQEVILRCVPISNHLYFYWYRQILGQKVEFLVSFYNNEISEKSEIFDDQFSVERPDGSNFTLKIRSTKLEDSAMYFCASSESTWASGEGHNEQFFGPGTRLTVL.

The V gene is TRBV5-4, the J gene TRBJ1-1, with TRBD1 identical over 10 bases. This CDR3 contains 15 residues. Germline CDR1 is SGHNT and CDR2 is YYREEE (reference sequence). V shed 3 bases and J 4 bases; nucleotides not matched to a gene: 6. Written as DNA, the CDR3 is TGTGCCAGCAGCTACCCCGGGACAGGGGTCACTGAAGCTTTCTTT. Amino acids: CASSYPGTGVTEAFF. Supplemented by reference TRBV5-4 and TRBJ1-1, the full variable domain reads ETGVTQSPTHLIKTRGQQVTLRCSSQSGHNTVSWYQQALGQGPQFIFQYYREEENGRGNFPPRFSGLQFPNYSSELNVNALELDDSALYLCASSYPGTGVTEAFFGQGTRLTVV.

The chain combines TRBV4-1 with TRBJ2-1, with 9 nucleotides matching TRBD1. The CDR3 is made up of 16 amino acids. With 4 bases clipped from V and 6 bases from J, the junction kept 10 bases outside the gene matches. Germline CDR1 reads MGHRA; CDR2 reads YSYEKL. The DNA for the CDR3 is TGCGCCAGCAGCCCAACCCCGACAGGGGGGCCCAATGAGCAGTTCTTC. It encodes CASSPTPTGGPNEQFF.

The gene calls are TRBV18 and TRBJ2-3; D ambiguous. V was shortened by 1 base and J by 0 bases, with 11 bases between the two germline ends. The CDR3 consists of 16 residues. Germline V CDR1 and CDR2: KGHSH, LQKENI. Here the CDR3 reads CASSPLGPSSTDTQYF. The CDR3 nucleotides read TGTGCCAGCTCACCACTGGGCCCCAGTAGCACAGATACGCAGTATTTT.

The chain couples TRBV18 to TRBJ1-2, with D possibly matching TRBD1 (6 bases). Germline V CDR1 and CDR2: KGHSH, LQKENI. The length of the CDR3 is 14 residues. With 3 bases removed from V and 2 bases from J, the gap between germline ends came to 10 bases. The CDR3 DNA sequence: TGTGCCAGCTCACCCGGGGGGCGGAACTATGGCTACACCTTC. Residues: CASSPGGRNYGYTF.

The chain combines TRBV11-3 with TRBJ2-3; 7 nucleotides agree with TRBD2. V gave up 2 bases and J gave up 8 bases; unmatched junction bases: 10. Looked up from germline, CDR1 is SGHNT and CDR2 is YENEEA. CDR3 size: 15 residues. The CDR3 sequence is CASSLSPTGGGTQYF. DNA of the CDR3: TGTGCCAGCAGCTTATCTCCCACTGGGGGGGGTACGCAGTATTTT. Full variable domain (missing parts from reference TRBV11-3 and TRBJ2-3): EAGVVQSPRYKIIEKKQPVAFWCNPISGHNTLYWYLQNLGQGPELLIRYENEEAVDDSQLPKDRFSAERLKGVDSTLKIQPAELGDSAVYLCASSLSPTGGGTQYFGPGTRLTVL.